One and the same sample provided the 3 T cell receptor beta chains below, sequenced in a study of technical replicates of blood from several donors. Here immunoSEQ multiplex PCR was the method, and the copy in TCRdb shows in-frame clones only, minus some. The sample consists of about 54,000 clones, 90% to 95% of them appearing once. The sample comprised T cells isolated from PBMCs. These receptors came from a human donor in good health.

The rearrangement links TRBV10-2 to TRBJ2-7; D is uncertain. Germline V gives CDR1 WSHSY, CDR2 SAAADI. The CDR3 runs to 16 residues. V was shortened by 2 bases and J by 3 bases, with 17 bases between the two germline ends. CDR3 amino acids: CASSEIVSTTFYEQYF. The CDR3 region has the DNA TGCGCCAGCAGTGAGATAGTGTCTACTACATTCTACGAGCAGTACTTC.

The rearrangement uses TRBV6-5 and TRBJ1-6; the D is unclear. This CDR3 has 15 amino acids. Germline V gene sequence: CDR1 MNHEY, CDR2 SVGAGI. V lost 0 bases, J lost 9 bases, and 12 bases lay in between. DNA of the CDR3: TGTGCCAGCAGTTACTCGAGAGGGTTCGGTTCACCCCTCCACTTT. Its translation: CASSYSRGFGSPLHF.

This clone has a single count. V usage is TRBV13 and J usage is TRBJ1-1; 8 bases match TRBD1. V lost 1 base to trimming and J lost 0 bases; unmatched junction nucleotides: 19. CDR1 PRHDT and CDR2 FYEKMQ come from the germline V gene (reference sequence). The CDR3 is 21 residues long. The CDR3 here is CASSLVGGRGLALWMNTEAFF. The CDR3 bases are TGTGCCAGCAGCTTAGTCGGGGGCAGGGGGCTTGCGTTATGGATGAACACTGAAGCTTTCTTT.